These T cell receptor beta chains were read from a single sample in a study of CD8 T cells in ankylosing spondylitis. MiXCR, applied by TCRdb to the 5' RACE reads, yields one record per CDR3 protein. The table lists 500,000 to 550,000 distinct CDR3 sequences, 10% to 15% of them singletons. Sequenced sample: blood, either unsorted or a sorted T cell fraction (not recorded which). The receptors were gathered from a male donor with ankylosing spondylitis. Each CDR3 is given with its conserved first and last residue. D genes are given only for firm matches. Rows may omit the clone size; those that give it use once, few, many or a size class.

size	V	D	J	DNA	CDR3
few	TRBV3-1	-	TRBJ2-1	TGTGCCAGCAGCCAAGAAGTGGCGGGCTACAATGAGCAGTTCTTC	CASSQEVAGYNEQFF
-	TRBV5-1	TRBD2	TRBJ2-5	TGCGCCAGCAGCTACGGGACTAGCGTAGAAGAGACCCAGTACTTC	CASSYGTSVEETQYF
-	TRBV7-9	-	TRBJ1-4	TGTGCCAGCAGCTTAGGGGACGGACAACTGTTTTTT	CASSLGDGQLFF
few	TRBV7-9	TRBD1	TRBJ1-4	TGTGCCAGCAGCGACAGGGGTCCTAATGAAAAACTGTTTTTT	CASSDRGPNEKLFF
-	TRBV5-6	-	TRBJ1-2	TGTGCCAGCAGCTTGTGGACAGCCGGCTACACCTTC	CASSLWTAGYTF
-	TRBV9	TRBD2	TRBJ2-5	TGTGCCAGCAGCAAACTAGCGGGACAAGAGACCCAGTACTTC	CASSKLAGQETQYF
few	TRBV28	TRBD2	TRBJ2-1	TGTGCCAGCAGTAAGGGACTAGCGGGAGTGCGTGAGCAGTTCTTC	CASSKGLAGVREQFF
-	TRBV20-1	TRBD2	TRBJ2-1	TGCAGTGCTCAACCAAGGCAGGGAAGGGGGCTAGCGGGAAGGGAGCAGTTCTTC	CSAQPRQGRGLAGREQFF
few	TRBV10-2	-	TRBJ2-2	TGCGCCAGCAGTGAGTCTTTGGCAGGGACCGGGGAGCTGTTTTTT	CASSESLAGTGELFF
-	TRBV20-1	-	TRBJ1-6	TGCAGTGCTAGAGATGCTGCAGGGTCTACTATTAATTCACCCCTCCACTTT	CSARDAAGSTINSPLHF
-	TRBV20-1	TRBD1	TRBJ2-7	TGCAGTGCTACCACAGGGGCCTCAGACTACGAGCAGTACTTC	CSATTGASDYEQYF
-	TRBV5-5	-	TRBJ2-3	TGTGCCAGCAGCTTTTGGGGGGCGGGTGTCTCAGATACGCAGTATTTT	CASSFWGAGVSDTQYF
many	TRBV5-5	-	TRBJ2-7	TGTGCCAGCAGCTTTTATGGGAGAACCTACGAGCAGTACTTC	CASSFYGRTYEQYF
many	TRBV29-1	TRBD1	TRBJ1-2	TGCAGCGCCTTGGGACAGGGAGACGGCTACACCTTC	CSALGQGDGYTF
once	TRBV3-1	TRBD1	TRBJ1-1	TGTGCCAGCAGCCACGACAGGGGGAAGAACACTGAAGCTTTCTTT	CASSHDRGKNTEAFF
many	TRBV6-1	-	TRBJ1-2	TGTGCCAGTAAACCAGAATGGGATGGCTACACCTTC	CASKPEWDGYTF
-	TRBV20-1	TRBD2	TRBJ2-5	TGCAGTGCTCCAAACGGGGCTAGCGGGAACCAAGAGACCCAGTACTTC	CSAPNGASGNQETQYF
few	TRBV20-1	TRBD2	TRBJ2-5	TGCAGTGCTAGAGCGAGACTAGCAGAAGAGACCCAGTACTTC	CSARARLAEETQYF
-	TRBV4-1	-	TRBJ1-6	TGCGCCAGCAGCCACGCGGGGGGGGGTTCACCCCTCCACTTT	CASSHAGGGSPLHF
-	TRBV15	TRBD1	TRBJ1-6	TGTGCCACCAGCAGGAAGAGGGGACAGGGGGTTTCACCCCTCCACTTT	CATSRKRGQGVSPLHF
many	TRBV7-9	-	TRBJ2-4	TGTGCCAGCAGCACCAGGGATGCCAAAAACATTCAGTACTTC	CASSTRDAKNIQYF
-	TRBV7-9	-	TRBJ2-3	TGTGCCACCGCCGCCACGCAGTATTTT	CATAATQYF
few	TRBV6-1	TRBD2	TRBJ2-3	TGTGCCAGCAGTCCCCCGAGCGGGAAGAGAGCAGATACGCAGTATTTT	CASSPPSGKRADTQYF
many	TRBV20-1	-	TRBJ2-7	TGCAGTGCTAGCATTAGGGTCTACGAGCAGTACTTC	CSASIRVYEQYF
-	TRBV6-4	TRBD2	TRBJ2-1	TGTGCCAGCAGTGTACTAGCGGGAGGTTTGGGTGAGCAGTTCTTC	CASSVLAGGLGEQFF
many	TRBV29-1	-	TRBJ2-5	TGCAGCGTTGGCCAAGAGACCCAGTACTTC	CSVGQETQYF
-	TRBV7-2	-	TRBJ2-1	TGTGCCAGCAGCTTAGTCTCTAGCGTTATTTTTAATGAGCAGTTCTTC	CASSLVSSVIFNEQFF
few	TRBV20-1	TRBD2	TRBJ2-3	TGCAGTGCCCTCGGGAGGGACCCTAGCACAGATACGCAGTATTTT	CSALGRDPSTDTQYF
-	TRBV5-1	TRBD1	TRBJ1-1	TGCGCCAGCCTGGGGACAGGGGGTACTGAAGCTTTCTTT	CASLGTGGTEAFF
few	TRBV4-1	TRBD1	TRBJ1-1	TGCGCCAGCAGCAAAATCCGGCGGGGGACAGGGGCCACTGAAGCTTTCTTT	CASSKIRRGTGATEAFF
many	TRBV7-2	-	TRBJ1-2	TGTGCCAGCAGCTTAGAGGCAGGGAATGGCTACACCTTC	CASSLEAGNGYTF
many	TRBV7-2	-	TRBJ1-1	TGTGCCAGCACCGAGAACACTGAAGCTTTCTTT	CASTENTEAFF
few	TRBV19	TRBD1	TRBJ2-3	TGTGCCAGTACCTCTCGGACAGGGGCCCAGGATACGCAGTATTTT	CASTSRTGAQDTQYF
-	TRBV5-6	-	TRBJ2-4	TGTGCCAGCAGCTTATTGAGAGTGGTCAAAAACATTCAGTACTTC	CASSLLRVVKNIQYF
-	TRBV24-1	TRBD1	TRBJ2-3	TGTGCCACCAGTGTCAGACAGGGGGCCGGGGATACGCAGTATTTT	CATSVRQGAGDTQYF
-	TRBV29-1	TRBD2	TRBJ2-1	TGCAGCGTTGAAGCGCCGGGTGGTTTAGCGGGAGGAACTGAGCAGTTCTTC	CSVEAPGGLAGGTEQFF
many	TRBV4-2	TRBD2	TRBJ2-1	TGTGCCAGCAGCTCCCAGGCCCCGGGACTAGCGGGAAGGAATGAGCAGTTCTTC	CASSSQAPGLAGRNEQFF
many	TRBV29-1	-	TRBJ2-5	TGCAGCGCAGGACAGATGCTACAAGAGACCCAGTACTTC	CSAGQMLQETQYF
-	TRBV11-3	-	TRBJ1-2	TGTGCCAGCAGCCAGCTTAAAAGTGAGGGCTACACCTTC	CASSQLKSEGYTF
few	TRBV6-1	TRBD2	TRBJ2-1	TGTGCCAGCAGGGGACTAGCGGGAGTAGATAATGAGCAGTTCTTC	CASRGLAGVDNEQFF
-	TRBV2	-	TRBJ2-3	TGTGCCAGCAGTGAAATAGCAGGACACACAGATACGCAGTATTTT	CASSEIAGHTDTQYF
-	TRBV18	TRBD1	TRBJ1-5	TGTGCCAGCTCATCGGGGACAGGGGGACCAAATCAGCCCCAGCATTTT	CASSSGTGGPNQPQHF
-	TRBV12-3/TRBV12-4	TRBD1	TRBJ1-2	TGTGCCAGCAGTTTCTTCACAGGGGGCCATGGCTACACCTTC	CASSFFTGGHGYTF
few	TRBV30	-	TRBJ2-4	TGTGCCTGGAGTTTCCAGGGCCTAGCCAAAAACATTCAGTACTTC	CAWSFQGLAKNIQYF
-	TRBV7-8	-	TRBJ1-2	TGTGCCAGCAGCTTACCCGTGGGAGGCTACACCTTC	CASSLPVGGYTF
few	TRBV12-3/TRBV12-4	-	TRBJ2-5	TGTGCCAGCAGTCGGTACGTGGGTAGAGAGACCCAGTACTTC	CASSRYVGRETQYF
few	TRBV2	TRBD1	TRBJ2-4	TGTGCCAGCAGTGAATCAGGGGGCCTAGCCAAAAACATTCAGTACTTC	CASSESGGLAKNIQYF
many	TRBV7-9	-	TRBJ2-1	TGTGCCAGCAGCTTAGACGAGGAGAGCTACAATGAGCAGTTCTTC	CASSLDEESYNEQFF
-	TRBV7-9	-	TRBJ2-1	TGTGCCAGCAGCACAGGAGGGCCCGGTGAGCAGTTCTTC	CASSTGGPGEQFF
-	TRBV6-1	-	TRBJ2-3	TGTGCCAGCAGATTCGGGGACCTTTTCACAGATACGCAGTATTTT	CASRFGDLFTDTQYF
-	TRBV7-2	-	TRBJ2-1	TGTGCCAGCAGCATGGACCCCCGGCACTACAATGAGCAGTTCTTC	CASSMDPRHYNEQFF
-	TRBV7-9	-	TRBJ2-1	TGTGCCAGCAGCCCGGCATACGAATACCAAGAGACCCAGTTCTTC	CASSPAYEYQETQFF
many	TRBV12-3/TRBV12-4	-	TRBJ1-1	TGTGCCAGCAGACCTTTAGGGACGGCCATCCCTGAAGCTTTCTTT	CASRPLGTAIPEAFF
-	TRBV24-1	TRBD2	TRBJ2-1	TGTGCCACCAGTGAGCTAGCGGGAACCTCCTACAATGAGCAGTTCTTC	CATSELAGTSYNEQFF
few	TRBV7-9	-	TRBJ1-2	TGTGCCAGCAGCGAGACAGGACGGGACACCTTC	CASSETGRDTF
many	TRBV12-3/TRBV12-4	-	TRBJ2-5	TGTGCCAGCAGTTTTTCGGGGGCCCAGTACTTC	CASSFSGAQYF
few	TRBV25-1	-	TRBJ2-5	TGTGCCAGCAGTGAGACAGGTTACGTTCCGGAGACCCAGTACTTC	CASSETGYVPETQYF